Below, 22 T cell receptor beta chains from the same sample are listed, as sequenced in a study of technical replicates of blood from a few donors. The table came from immunoSEQ multiplex PCR; TCRdb's copy has only in-frame clones and leaves some out. In the table there are tens of thousands of clones, just over 90% of which are singletons. The sample was T cells isolated from PBMCs. Receptors originate from a human donor in good health.

The V gene is TRBV5-1, the J gene TRBJ2-1; 7 bases agree with TRBD2. Germline lookup yields CDR1 SGHRS and CDR2 YFSETQ. This CDR3 is 16 amino acids long. Trimming took 1 base from V and 3 from J; bases not matched to a gene: 7. DNA of the CDR3: TGCGCCAGCAGCTTGACTTTTGGCGGGAGCTACAATGAGCAGTTCTTC. Residues: CASSLTFGGSYNEQFF.

This clone was observed a few times. The V gene is TRBV28, the J gene TRBJ1-1, with TRBD1 identical over 7 bases. CDR1 MDHEN and CDR2 SYDVKM come from the germline V gene. The V segment lost 6 bases and the J segment 0 bases; nucleotides outside the gene matches: 7. The CDR3 totals 15 residues. CDR3 in amino acids: CASSDRVLLNTEAFF. The CDR3 nucleotides read TGTGCCAGCAGCGACAGGGTCTTATTGAACACTGAAGCTTTCTTT.

The chain employs TRBV6-5 and TRBJ1-1, with 7 bases lining up with TRBD1. Germline values: CDR1 MNHEY, CDR2 SVGAGI. The J segment lost 2 bases and the V segment lost 10 bases, leaving 7 bases of the junction unmatched. This CDR3 comprises 13 residues. CDR3 sequence reads: CATRDSLNTEAFF. The CDR3 bases are TGTGCCACCCGGGACAGCCTAAACACTGAAGCTTTCTTT.

The gene calls are TRBV9 and TRBJ1-3, with 10 bases fitting TRBD1. Germline V gives CDR1 SGDLS, CDR2 YYNGEE. Trimming took 3 bases from V and 4 from J; bases not matched to a gene: 4. The CDR3 covers 15 residues. The CDR3 region has the DNA TGTGCCAGCAGCGACGGACAGGGGGTCGGAAACACCATATATTTT. Protein: CASSDGQGVGNTIYF.

The chain recombines TRBV19 with TRBJ2-3; 14 bases fit TRBD2. J lost 5 bases, V lost 5 bases, and 9 bases had no gene match. The CDR3 extends over 17 amino acids. CDR1 and CDR2 from the germline V gene are LNHDA and SQIVND (reference sequence). CDR3 residues: CASSAPGLAGVEDTQYF. CDR3 sequence (DNA): TGTGCCAGTAGTGCTCCGGGACTAGCGGGGGTGGAAGATACGCAGTATTTT.

J is TRBJ2-1 and V is TRBV19; 11 nucleotides match TRBD1. CDR1 and CDR2 from the germline V gene are LNHDA and SQIVND (reference sequence). V shed 8 bases and J 6 bases; nucleotides not matched to a gene: 9. The CDR3 has 15 amino acids. The CDR3 bases are TGTGCCAGTTTCGGTCCCGGGACAGGGGGCAATGAGCAGTTCTTC. It yields the protein CASFGPGTGGNEQFF.

This rearrangement joins TRBV27 to TRBJ2-7, with 11 bases aligning to TRBD1. The CDR3 loop spans 18 amino acids. Germline CDR1 MNHEY, CDR2 SMNVEV (reference sequence). V shed 6 bases, J shed 1 base, and the junction held 14 bases outside the gene matches. The CDR3 DNA is TGTGCCAGCAGCTTCCAGCTACCGGGGACAGGGGGGTCCTACGAGCAGTACTTC. Translation: CASSFQLPGTGGSYEQYF.

On this clone itself: This sample includes further DNA sequences coding for the same CDR3. The chain joins TRBV6-4 to TRBJ2-1; 10 bases are shared with TRBD2. CDR1 and CDR2 from the germline V gene are MRHNA and SNTAGT. The CDR3 sequence is 15 residues long. After removal of 0 bases from V and 4 bases from J, the junction contained 0 bases not matched to a gene. The CDR3 DNA sequence: TGTGCCAGCAGTGACTCACTAGCGGGGTACAATGAGCAGTTCTTC. Amino acids: CASSDSLAGYNEQFF.

The chain combines TRBV10-1 with TRBJ2-4, with 8 bases lining up with TRBD2. The CDR3 consists of 17 residues. Unmatched junction bases numbered 4, after V lost 0 bases and J lost 0 bases. CDR1 is WNHNN and CDR2 is SYGVQD in the germline V gene (reference sequence). The CDR3 nucleotides are TGCGCCAGCAGTGAGTCGACCCTAGCGGGAGCCAAAAACATTCAGTACTTC. Protein sequence: CASSESTLAGAKNIQYF.

This clone was observed once. This chain joins TRBV6-5 and TRBJ2-2; a possible D gene is TRBD1 (5 bases). CDR3 size: 15 residues. Trimming cost V 4 bases and J 4 bases, with 13 bases left between them. CDR1 and CDR2 from the germline V gene are MNHEY and SVGAGI. The CDR3 DNA reads as TGTGCCAGCAGTTCCAGGGTGACGGGCACCGGGGAGCTGTTTTTT. Translated, it gives CASSSRVTGTGELFF.

The chain has TRBV27 and TRBJ2-5; TRBD2 matches at 8 bases. The ends lost 4 bases at V and 4 bases at J; junction bases unmatched: 8. Germline V gene sequence: CDR1 MNHEY, CDR2 SMNVEV (reference sequence). The CDR3 is 15 amino acids. The CDR3: CASSSPAREGETQYF. The CDR3 coding sequence is TGTGCCAGCAGTTCCCCGGCCCGGGAGGGAGAGACCCAGTACTTC.

The chain recombines TRBV7-9 with TRBJ2-3; D is ambiguous. CDR3 size: 13 residues. CDR1 is SEHNR and CDR2 is FQNEAQ in the germline V gene (reference sequence). The germline V and J ends were trimmed by 5 bases and 4 bases, with 10 bases remaining between them. Written as DNA, the CDR3 is TGTGCCAGCAGCCCGAGCTTGGCAGATACGCAGTATTTT. This translates into CASSPSLADTQYF.

The chain couples TRBV27 to TRBJ1-2; 8 bases fit TRBD1. The germline gives CDR1 MNHEY, CDR2 SMNVEV (reference sequence). V lost 5 bases, J lost 2 bases, and 7 bases stayed unmatched. The CDR3 is made up of 15 amino acids. In DNA, the CDR3 is TGTGCCAGCAGTCCATATCGGACAGGGAACTATGGCTACACCTTC. As protein: CASSPYRTGNYGYTF.

The V and J genes are TRBV6-5 and TRBJ2-7, with D perhaps TRBD1 (5 bases). The CDR3 length is 15 residues. The germline CDR1 and CDR2 sequences are MNHEY and SVGAGI. The V end lost 3 bases, the J end lost 4 bases, and 16 bases lay between the germline ends. CDR3 bases: TGTGCCAGCAGTTATAGGGGTCAGGGCCCTTACGAGCAGTACTTC. It encodes CASSYRGQGPYEQYF.

This clone is a singleton in its sample. The chain is built from TRBV28 and TRBJ2-7; 7 positions match TRBD2. This CDR3 region has 16 residues. J lost 1 base, V lost 3 bases, and 9 bases had no gene match. Germline CDR1 MDHEN, CDR2 SYDVKM. CDR3 nucleotide sequence: TGTGCCAGCAGTTTGGCGCGGGAGAAACCATCCTACGAGCAGTACTTC. It codes for CASSLAREKPSYEQYF.

The chain recombines TRBV7-8 with TRBJ2-7; D unresolved. CDR3 size: 12 residues. Trimming cost V 2 bases and J 3 bases, with 5 bases left between them. Germline CDR1 and CDR2: SGHVS and FQNEAQ. The CDR3 reads CASSLTGYEQYF. As DNA, the CDR3 is TGTGCCAGCAGCTTAACGGGCTACGAGCAGTACTTC.

This sequence joins TRBV9 and TRBJ1-5; tentative D call: TRBD1 (5 bases). CDR1 and CDR2 from the germline V gene are SGDLS and YYNGEE. The CDR3 has 15 residues. Trimming stripped 5 bases from V and 3 bases from J, with 15 bases between. CDR3 residues: CASSKTQEPNQPQHF. CDR3 nucleotides: TGTGCCAGCAGTAAAACACAGGAGCCCAATCAGCCCCAGCATTTT. The whole variable domain, remainder taken from reference TRBV9 and TRBJ1-5, is DSGVTQTPKHLITATGQRVTLRCSPRSGDLSVYWYQQSLDQGLQFLIQYYNGEERAKGNILERFSAQQFPDLHSELNLSSLELGDSALYFCASSKTQEPNQPQHFGDGTRLSIL.

V gene TRBV4-1 combines with J gene TRBJ1-2; TRBD1 aligns across 8 bases. This CDR3 is 15 amino acids long. Per germline, CDR1 MGHRA and CDR2 YSYEKL. Trimming took 3 bases from V and 8 from J; bases not matched to a gene: 11. CDR3 nucleotides: TGCGCCAGCAGCCATATGGGACAGGCGCCTCGGGGCTACACCTTC. Translating it yields CASSHMGQAPRGYTF.

This rearrangement joins TRBV4-1 to TRBJ2-1, with 7 bases fitting TRBD2. The CDR3 contains 15 residues. The junction had 2 bases not matched to a gene; V was cut back by 0 bases and J by 3 bases. Germline V gene data show CDR1 as MGHRA and CDR2 as YSYEKL. Written as DNA, the CDR3 is TGCGCCAGCAGCCAAGAGGGAGGGGACTACAATGAGCAGTTCTTC. Protein sequence: CASSQEGGDYNEQFF.

In DNA form, the CDR3 reads TGCGCCAGCAGCTTGTCTTTGGGGGGTCGAGGCACCGGGGAGCTGTTTTTT. This encodes CASSLSLGGRGTGELFF. The rearrangement uses TRBV5-1 and TRBJ2-2, with D tentatively TRBD2 (6 bases). The CDR3 has 17 residues. V lost 1 base and J lost 4, with 17 bases in between. CDR1 is SGHRS, CDR2 YFSETQ, per germline.

The genes are TRBV27 and TRBJ2-7; D gene unclear. There are 14 residues in the CDR3. With 2 bases removed from V and 5 bases from J, the gap between germline ends came to 13 bases. CDR1 and CDR2 (germline): MNHEY, SMNVEV (reference sequence). The CDR3 DNA sequence: TGTGCCAGCAGTTTACTACCTAGAATTCACGAGCAGTACTTC. Its protein is CASSLLPRIHEQYF.

The chain combines TRBV11-2 with TRBJ1-1, with 7 positions matching TRBD1. J was trimmed by 5 bases and V by 0 bases; bases with no gene match: 3. The CDR3 extends over 14 amino acids. Germline-derived CDR1 and CDR2 are SGHAT and FQNNGV. CDR3 sequence reads: CASSLDRGTTEAFF. The CDR3 DNA is TGTGCCAGCAGCTTAGACAGGGGGACAACTGAAGCTTTCTTT.